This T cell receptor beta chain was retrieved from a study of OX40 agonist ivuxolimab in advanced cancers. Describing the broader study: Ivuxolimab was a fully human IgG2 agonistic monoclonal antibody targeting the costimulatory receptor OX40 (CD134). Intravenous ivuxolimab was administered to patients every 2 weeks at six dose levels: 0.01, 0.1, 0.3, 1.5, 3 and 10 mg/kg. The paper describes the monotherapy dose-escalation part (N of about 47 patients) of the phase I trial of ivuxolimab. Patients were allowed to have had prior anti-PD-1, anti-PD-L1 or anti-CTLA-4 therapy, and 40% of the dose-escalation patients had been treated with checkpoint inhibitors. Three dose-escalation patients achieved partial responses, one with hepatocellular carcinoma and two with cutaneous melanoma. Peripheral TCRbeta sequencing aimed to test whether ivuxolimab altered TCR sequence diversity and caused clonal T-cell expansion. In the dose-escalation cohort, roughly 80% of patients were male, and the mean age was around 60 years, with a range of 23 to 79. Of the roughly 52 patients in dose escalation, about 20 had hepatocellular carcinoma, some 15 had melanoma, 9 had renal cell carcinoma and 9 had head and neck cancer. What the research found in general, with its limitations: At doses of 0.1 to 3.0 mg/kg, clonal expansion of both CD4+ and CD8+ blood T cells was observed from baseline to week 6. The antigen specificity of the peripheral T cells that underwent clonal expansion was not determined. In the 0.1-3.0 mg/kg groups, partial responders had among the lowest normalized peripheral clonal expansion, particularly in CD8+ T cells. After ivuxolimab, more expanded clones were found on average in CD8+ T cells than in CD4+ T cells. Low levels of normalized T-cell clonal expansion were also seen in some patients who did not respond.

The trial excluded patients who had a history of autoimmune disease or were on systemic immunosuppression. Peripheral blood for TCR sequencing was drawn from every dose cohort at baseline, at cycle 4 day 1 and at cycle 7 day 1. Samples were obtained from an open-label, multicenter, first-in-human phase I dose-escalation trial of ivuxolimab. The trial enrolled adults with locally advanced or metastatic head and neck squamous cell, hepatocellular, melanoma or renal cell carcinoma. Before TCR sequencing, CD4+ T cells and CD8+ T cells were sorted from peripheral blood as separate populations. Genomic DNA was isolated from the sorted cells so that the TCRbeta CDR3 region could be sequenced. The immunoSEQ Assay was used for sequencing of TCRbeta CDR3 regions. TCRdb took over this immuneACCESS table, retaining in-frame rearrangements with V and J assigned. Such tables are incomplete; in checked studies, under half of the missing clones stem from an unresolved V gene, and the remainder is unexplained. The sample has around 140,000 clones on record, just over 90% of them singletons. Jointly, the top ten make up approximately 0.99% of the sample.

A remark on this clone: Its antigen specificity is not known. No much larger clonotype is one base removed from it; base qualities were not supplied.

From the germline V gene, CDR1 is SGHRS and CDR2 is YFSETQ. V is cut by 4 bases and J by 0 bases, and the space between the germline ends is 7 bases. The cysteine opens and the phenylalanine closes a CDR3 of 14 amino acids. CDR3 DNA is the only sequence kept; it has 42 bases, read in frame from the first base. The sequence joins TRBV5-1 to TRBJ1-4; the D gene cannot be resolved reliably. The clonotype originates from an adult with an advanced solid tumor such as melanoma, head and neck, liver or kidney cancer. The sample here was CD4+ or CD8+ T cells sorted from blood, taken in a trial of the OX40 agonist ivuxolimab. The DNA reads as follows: TGCGCCAGCAGCCAGTATTCAACTAATGAAAAACTGTTTTTT. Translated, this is CASSQYSTNEKLFF.